This T cell receptor (beta chain) was identified during a study of long-term antiretroviral therapy in people with HIV. The wider study: The oldest specimens predate the 2015 immediate-ART recommendation by about a decade. Study findings and constraints: Controls showed broader CDR3 length ranges than did the HIV repertoires. Dominant in the repertoire at all time points were clones expanded before ART.

As to this clone: Its target is not known.

Treatment of all HIV participants took place in the United States. A v3.0 immunoSEQ assay was performed at survey level. The assay was immunoSEQ multiplex PCR, and TCRdb's table has in-frame clones only and misses some. The sample carries about 16,000 clones, 90% to 95% recorded once. The V end lost 5 bases, the J end lost 0 bases, and 8 bases lay between the germline ends. The CDR3 extends over 14 amino acids. Per germline, CDR1 SEHNR and CDR2 FQNEAQ (reference sequence). The clonotype comes from a man in his thirties or forties with HIV. This rearrangement joins TRBV7-9 to TRBJ1-3; D possibly corresponds to TRBD1 (5 bases). This sample comprised unsorted PBMCs, obtained around 10 years after starting antiretroviral therapy. The CDR3 nucleotides are TGTGCCAGCAGCCCTGGACACTCTGGAAACACCATATATTTT. This codes for CASSPGHSGNTIYF.